The 24 T cell receptor beta chains presented below share a single source sample, sequenced in a study of T cell changes during pregnancy in multiple sclerosis. Assay used: immunoSEQ multiplex PCR; TCRdb lists only in-frame clones, some missing. The sample records 49,000 or so clones, 80% to 95% being singletons. The material was peripheral blood, obtained in the third trimester of pregnancy. These receptors were obtained from a female donor with multiple sclerosis, enrolled in a pregnancy study.

There are a few counts of this clone. The V call is TRBV20-1, the J call TRBJ2-1; D remains unclear. Between the trimmed V and J ends, which lost 3 bases and 7 bases, there was a span of 7 bases. The CDR3 spans 11 residues. Looked up from germline, CDR1 is DFQATT and CDR2 is SNEGSKA (reference sequence). Here the CDR3 reads CSARSPNEQFF. For the CDR3, the DNA is TGCAGTGCTAGGAGCCCTAATGAGCAGTTCTTC.

The V and J genes are TRBV11-3 and TRBJ2-1; 8 nucleotides align to TRBD1. Germline V gene data show CDR1 as SGHNT and CDR2 as YENEEA. The CDR3 runs to 14 residues. The V gene end was trimmed by 5 bases and the J gene end by 8 bases; junction bases not matched to a gene: 8. The CDR3 nucleotides read TGTGCCAGCAGCCTCCGACAGGGGTGGGATGAGCAGTTCTTC. Protein sequence: CASSLRQGWDEQFF.

This clone was counted only a few times. The chain uses TRBV6-1 and TRBJ2-7; weak D call: TRBD2 (7 bases). The CDR3 has 13 amino acids. Germline V CDR1 and CDR2: MNHNS, SASEGT. With 2 bases removed from V and 6 bases from J, the gap between germline ends came to 11 bases. In nucleotides, the CDR3 is TGTGCCAGCAGTGAATGGAGGGGGGGCGAGCAGTACTTC. Translated, it gives CASSEWRGGEQYF.

This chain joins TRBV11-3 and TRBJ2-7, with 8 bases aligning to TRBD2. The ends lost 0 bases at V and 6 bases at J; junction bases unmatched: 10. The CDR3 length is 16 residues. Looked up from germline, CDR1 is SGHNT and CDR2 is YENEEA. The CDR3 nucleotides read TGTGCCAGCAGCTTAGATGGAAAGCGGGAGATCGCCGAGCAGTACTTC. It specifies CASSLDGKREIAEQYF.

V is TRBV13 and J is TRBJ2-1, with 9 bases aligning to TRBD1. Germline V gene lookup returns CDR1 PRHDT and CDR2 FYEKMQ (reference sequence). J was trimmed by 6 bases and V by 4 bases; bases with no gene match: 10. The CDR3 totals 16 residues. CDR3 in amino acids: CASSSLGQGYVNEQFF. The CDR3, as DNA: TGTGCCAGCAGCTCGTTGGGACAGGGTTACGTCAATGAGCAGTTCTTC.

The chain carries TRBV4-3 and TRBJ1-1, with D unresolved. The ends were cut back, 1 base at V and 1 base at J, with 7 bases in the middle. The CDR3 has 14 residues. CDR1 is LGHNA, CDR2 YSLEER, per germline. CDR3 DNA sequence: TGCGCCAGCAGCCAAGTCCGGGGGAACACTGAAGCTTTCTTT. It translates to CASSQVRGNTEAFF.

The chain couples TRBV18 to TRBJ2-7; 12 nucleotides agree with TRBD2. This CDR3 is built from 15 residues. The junction had 2 bases not matched to a gene; V was cut back by 3 bases and J by 2 bases. Germline V gene lookup returns CDR1 KGHSH and CDR2 LQKENI. In DNA form, the CDR3 reads TGTGCCAGCTCACCCCGGACTAGCGGGACCTACGAGCAGTACTTC. Protein: CASSPRTSGTYEQYF.

The rearrangement joins TRBV19 to TRBJ1-1, with 7 bases aligning to TRBD1. The CDR3 runs to 14 residues. Germline V lookup: CDR1 LNHDA, CDR2 SQIVND (reference sequence). V was pared by 5 bases and J by 6 bases, with 9 bases of the junction left unmatched. DNA of the CDR3: TGTGCCAGTAGTGCTGGGACAGCTCAAGCTGAAGCTTTCTTT. This gives the protein CASSAGTAQAEAFF. The full variable domain, completed using reference TRBV19 and TRBJ1-1, is DGGITQSPKYLFRKEGQNVTLSCEQNLNHDAMYWYRQDPGQGLRLIYYSQIVNDFQKGDIAEGYSVSREKKESFPLTVTSAQKNPTAFYLCASSAGTAQAEAFFGQGTRLTVV.

This clone came up once. The genes are TRBV4-1 and TRBJ2-7; weak D call: TRBD2 (5 bases). This CDR3 contains 14 residues. Germline lookup yields CDR1 MGHRA and CDR2 YSYEKL. Trimming cost V 0 bases and J 6 bases, with 12 bases left between them. The CDR3 bases are TGCGCCAGCAGCCAAGATAACCTAGCTGGCGAGCAGTACTTC. It codes for CASSQDNLAGEQYF.

This clone was detected only once. This sequence joins TRBV15 and TRBJ1-2, with a possible D match to TRBD1 (6 bases). V was shortened by 3 bases and J by 4 bases, with 15 bases between the two germline ends. From germline, CDR1 is LNHNV and CDR2 YYDKDF (reference sequence). The CDR3 sequence is 15 residues long. DNA of the CDR3: TGTGCCACCAGCAGGATGGACAGTAACCTCTATGGCTACACCTTC. Amino acids: CATSRMDSNLYGYTF.

The gene calls are TRBV10-3 and TRBJ2-7; 7 bases align to TRBD2. After removal of 10 bases from V and 2 bases from J, the junction contained 8 bases not matched to a gene. Germline V gene data show CDR1 as ENHRY and CDR2 as SYGVKD. The CDR3 totals 13 residues. In nucleotides, the CDR3 is TGTGCCAATTACCCCGGGACTACCTACGAGCAGTACTTC. Translated, it gives CANYPGTTYEQYF.

The chain links TRBV14 to TRBJ2-1; 8 bases fit TRBD2. After removal of 4 bases from V and 6 bases from J, the junction contained 26 bases not matched to a gene. This CDR3 has 21 residues. Germline loops: CDR1 SGHDN, CDR2 FVKESK. The CDR3 sequence: CASSPENLAGKPLILGNEQFF. In DNA, the CDR3 is TGTGCCAGCAGCCCAGAGAACCTAGCGGGTAAACCCCTGATACTAGGCAATGAGCAGTTCTTC.

The chain employs TRBV7-9 and TRBJ2-1; 10 nucleotides agree with TRBD1. V shed 1 base, J shed 5 bases, and the junction held 11 bases outside the gene matches. There are 18 residues in the CDR3. Germline V gene data show CDR1 as SEHNR and CDR2 as FQNEAQ (reference sequence). CDR3 in DNA: TGTGCCAGCAGCTTAGGGGCAGGACAGGGGGAACCAAACAATGAGCAGTTCTTC. Translated, it gives CASSLGAGQGEPNNEQFF. Combining the CDR3 with reference TRBV7-9 and TRBJ2-1 gives the whole variable domain DTGVSQNPRHKITKRGQNVTFRCDPISEHNRLYWYRQTLGQGPEFLTYFQNEAQLEKSRLLSDRFSAERPKGSFSTLEIQRTEQGDSAMYLCASSLGAGQGEPNNEQFFGPGTRLTVL.

The chain joins TRBV2 to TRBJ1-1; D perhaps matches TRBD1 (6 bases). The CDR3 runs to 13 residues. The V and J ends lost 9 bases and 5 bases respectively, with 16 bases between them. In germline, CDR1 is SNHLY, CDR2 FYNNEI. CDR3 sequence (DNA): TGTGCCAGTCGGATACAGGGATCGACTGAAGCTTTCTTT. This codes for CASRIQGSTEAFF.

The chain has TRBV30 and TRBJ2-4, with 9 bases lining up with TRBD2. V was clipped by 0 bases and J by 3 bases; unmatched bases: 6. CDR1 GTSNPN and CDR2 SVGIG come from the germline V gene (reference sequence). The CDR3 runs to 16 residues. This CDR3 is CAWSVGTSTYKNIQYF. The DNA of the CDR3 is TGTGCCTGGAGTGTCGGGACTAGCACTTACAAAAACATTCAGTACTTC.

The rearrangement joins TRBV7-9 to TRBJ2-7, with TRBD1 matching 9 bases. V dropped 5 bases and J dropped 4; count of bases not matched to a gene: 6. Germline V gene lookup returns CDR1 SEHNR and CDR2 FQNEAQ (reference sequence). The CDR3 totals 14 residues. The CDR3 nucleotides are TGTGCCAGCAGCCCGGACAGGGGATTATACGAGCAGTACTTC. This codes for CASSPDRGLYEQYF.

V and J are TRBV7-8 and TRBJ2-1; TRBD2 might be the D (7 bases). CDR1 is SGHVS, CDR2 FQNEAQ, per germline. There are 15 residues in the CDR3. Deletions cut 1 base from V and 2 bases from J, with 9 bases between. CDR3 residues: CASSLGGGTYNEQFF. The CDR3 nucleotides are TGTGCCAGCAGCTTAGGCGGGGGCACCTACAATGAGCAGTTCTTC.

The chain recombines TRBV30 with TRBJ1-1; TRBD1 might be the D (5 bases). There are 13 residues in the CDR3. The ends were cut back, 0 bases at V and 4 bases at J, with 9 bases in the middle. Germline V lookup: CDR1 GTSNPN, CDR2 SVGIG (reference sequence). CDR3 in amino acids: CAWSVQVGTEAFF. The CDR3 DNA reads TGTGCCTGGAGTGTACAGGTGGGCACTGAAGCTTTCTTT.

This clone was seen a handful of times. The chain carries TRBV7-9 and TRBJ2-1; D is unclear. Germline values: CDR1 SEHNR, CDR2 FQNEAQ (reference sequence). Trimming took off 1 base at V and 0 bases at J, with 7 bases between the two ends. This CDR3 has 15 residues. CDR3 nucleotide sequence: TGTGCCAGCAGCTTAGTCTCCAGCTCCTACAATGAGCAGTTCTTC. This encodes CASSLVSSSYNEQFF. Variable domain in full (rest from reference TRBV7-9 and TRBJ2-1): DTGVSQNPRHKITKRGQNVTFRCDPISEHNRLYWYRQTLGQGPEFLTYFQNEAQLEKSRLLSDRFSAERPKGSFSTLEIQRTEQGDSAMYLCASSLVSSSYNEQFFGPGTRLTVL.

The chain combines TRBV19 with TRBJ1-2; 8 bases fit TRBD1. Unmatched junction bases numbered 8, after V lost 1 base and J lost 4 bases. The CDR3 extends over 16 amino acids. Germline values: CDR1 LNHDA, CDR2 SQIVND (reference sequence). In nucleotides, the CDR3 is TGTGCCAGTAGTATAGCCCAGGGGGCGCCCGGCTATGGCTACACCTTC. Translation: CASSIAQGAPGYGYTF.

J is TRBJ2-1 and V is TRBV28; TRBD2 matches at 12 bases. The CDR3 is 14 residues long. Germline CDR1 reads MDHEN; CDR2 reads SYDVKM. The junction had 9 bases not matched to a gene; V was cut back by 11 bases and J by 7 bases. This chain's CDR3 is CAGSTTSGSNEQFF. The CDR3 coding sequence is TGTGCCGGATCTACGACTAGCGGGAGTAATGAGCAGTTCTTC.

There are a few counts of this clone. The chain carries TRBV30 and TRBJ1-1; D gene ambiguous. V was trimmed by 4 bases and J by 4 bases, leaving 7 bases between them. The CDR3 has 11 residues. From germline, CDR1 is GTSNPN and CDR2 SVGIG (reference sequence). For the CDR3, the DNA is TGTGCCTGGACCCGGGGCACTGAAGCTTTCTTT. Protein sequence: CAWTRGTEAFF.

The genes are TRBV27 and TRBJ1-2; D gene unclear. Germline assignment: CDR1 MNHEY and CDR2 SMNVEV (reference sequence). With 3 bases removed from V and 2 bases from J, the gap between germline ends came to 7 bases. The CDR3 length is 13 residues. This chain's CDR3 is CASSFGKNYGYTF. The CDR3 region has the DNA TGTGCCAGCAGTTTTGGCAAAAACTATGGCTACACCTTC.

The chain recombines TRBV7-8 with TRBJ2-1, with TRBD2 matching over 8 bases. Germline-derived CDR1 and CDR2 are SGHVS and FQNEAQ. J lost 9 bases, V lost 5 bases, and 6 bases had no gene match. This CDR3 contains 13 residues. The DNA for the CDR3 is TGTGCCAGCAGCACGGGACTAGATCGTGAGCAGTTCTTC. Its protein is CASSTGLDREQFF. The full variable domain, completed using reference TRBV7-8 and TRBJ2-1, is GAGVSQSPRYKVAKRGQDVALRCDPISGHVSLFWYQQALGQGPEFLTYFQNEAQLDKSGLPSDRFFAERPEGSVSTLKIQRTQQEDSAVYLCASSTGLDREQFFGPGTRLTVL.